The 19 T cell receptor beta chains reported below all come from one sample, sequenced in a study of blood T cell repertoires in COVID-19. Sequenced by immunoSEQ multiplex PCR; TCRdb stores in-frame clones only, minus some. The sample has 80,000 to 100,000 clones, roughly 82% seen once. The sequencing input was peripheral blood. All receptors derive from a man between 65 and 85 years old with active or convalescent COVID-19.

This chain connects TRBV7-9 to TRBJ2-7, with 11 bases fitting TRBD2. The CDR3 is 18 residues long. The V and J ends lost 4 bases and 0 bases, in that order; junction bases with no gene match: 11. Germline assignment: CDR1 SEHNR and CDR2 FQNEAQ (reference sequence). CDR3 coding DNA: TGTGCCAGCAGCTCTCGGTCTAGCGGGGGGCAAAGCTCCTACGAGCAGTACTTC. Its protein is CASSSRSSGGQSSYEQYF.

The chain joins TRBV5-1 to TRBJ1-1; D is uncertain. This CDR3 spans 13 amino acids. CDR1 and CDR2 from the germline V gene are SGHRS and YFSETQ. V was clipped by 2 bases and J by 4 bases, with 9 bases between them. The CDR3, as DNA: TGCGCCAGCAGCTTTGTATTGAGCACTGAAGCTTTCTTT. This gives the protein CASSFVLSTEAFF.

CDR3 coding DNA: TGTGCCAGCAGTCCCCAATGGGGCGGAGATACGCAGTATTTT. Its translation is CASSPQWGGDTQYF. This rearrangement joins TRBV27 to TRBJ2-3, with D maybe TRBD1 (5 bases). The V gene's germline CDR1 is MNHEY and CDR2 SMNVEV (reference sequence). The CDR3 runs 14 residues. The V end was cut by 5 bases, the J end by 5 bases, with 14 bases between.

This clone was detected only a few times. This chain joins TRBV20-1 and TRBJ1-5; 8 bases line up with TRBD1. The CDR3 extends over 16 amino acids. Trimming cost V 3 bases and J 2 bases; bases outside gene matches: 9. Germline CDR1 is DFQATT and CDR2 is SNEGSKA (reference sequence). The CDR3 reads CSASSGGHPGNQPQHF. CDR3 nucleotides: TGCAGTGCTAGTTCAGGGGGCCATCCGGGCAATCAGCCCCAGCATTTT.

The chain recombines TRBV2 with TRBJ2-3; 10 bases agree with TRBD2. V shed 1 base and J 8 bases; nucleotides not matched to a gene: 6. CDR1 is SNHLY, CDR2 FYNNEI, per germline. The CDR3 contains 15 residues. This CDR3 reads CASSEDLAGVLTQYF. CDR3 bases: TGTGCCAGCAGTGAAGATCTAGCGGGGGTACTTACGCAGTATTTT. The full variable domain, completed using reference TRBV2 and TRBJ2-3, is EPEVTQTPSHQVTQMGQEVILRCVPISNHLYFYWYRQILGQKVEFLVSFYNNEISEKSEIFDDQFSVERPDGSNFTLKIRSTKLEDSAMYFCASSEDLAGVLTQYFGPGTRLTVL.

This chain connects TRBV27 to TRBJ1-5; D is possibly TRBD1 (5 bases). The V end lost 6 bases, the J end lost 2 bases, and 8 bases lay between the germline ends. The CDR3 is 13 residues long. Germline V lookup: CDR1 MNHEY, CDR2 SMNVEV (reference sequence). Written as DNA, the CDR3 is TGTGCCAGCAGAACAGGAGGCAATCAGCCCCAGCATTTT. Translation gives CASRTGGNQPQHF.

The chain carries TRBV19 and TRBJ2-3, with D possibly TRBD2 on 6 matching bases. The germline V and J ends were trimmed by 8 bases and 0 bases, with 15 bases remaining between them. This CDR3 is built from 15 residues. CDR1 and CDR2 (germline): LNHDA, SQIVND (reference sequence). In nucleotides, the CDR3 is TGTGCCAGTGCCAGTGGGGGGTCTAGCACAGATACGCAGTATTTT. Amino acids: CASASGGSSTDTQYF.

J is TRBJ2-3 and V is TRBV14; D remains unclear. The CDR3 covers 13 residues. The V end lost 8 bases, the J end lost 0 bases, and 9 bases lay between the germline ends. Germline CDR1 SGHDN, CDR2 FVKESK. The CDR3: CASGWRSTDTQYF. The CDR3 coding sequence is TGTGCCAGCGGTTGGAGAAGCACAGATACGCAGTATTTT.

The rearrangement uses TRBV30 and TRBJ2-2; possibly TRBD1 for D (5 bases). Germline assignment: CDR1 GTSNPN and CDR2 SVGIG (reference sequence). The germline V and J ends were trimmed by 0 bases and 8 bases, with 10 bases remaining between them. This CDR3 is built from 13 residues. The CDR3 region is CAWSVGVSGELFF. The DNA for the CDR3 is TGTGCCTGGAGTGTAGGGGTCTCGGGGGAGCTGTTTTTT.

The V call is TRBV9, the J call TRBJ2-2; 9 nucleotides line up with TRBD1. There are 16 residues in the CDR3. Losses at the gene ends were 2 bases for V and 9 bases for J; bases not matched to a gene: 11. Germline values: CDR1 SGDLS, CDR2 YYNGEE. The CDR3 DNA follows: TGTGCCAGCAGCGTTGATCCGGGACAGGGAGGCCGGGAGCTGTTTTTT. Its translation is CASSVDPGQGGRELFF.

V is TRBV10-1 and J is TRBJ2-2, with D tentatively TRBD1 (6 bases). Trimming shortened V by 2 bases and J by 7 bases, and 14 bases separated the two germline ends. CDR1 and CDR2 (germline): WNHNN, SYGVQD (reference sequence). This CDR3 comprises 15 residues. CDR3 residues: CASSEVRGGVGELFF. CDR3 bases: TGCGCCAGCAGTGAGGTCAGGGGCGGTGTCGGGGAGCTGTTTTTT.

This clone has more than one count but fewer than ten. The V gene is TRBV11-3, the J gene TRBJ1-5, with TRBD1 matching over 8 bases. The CDR3 is made up of 13 amino acids. Germline V gene lookup returns CDR1 SGHNT and CDR2 YENEEA. The V and J ends lost 6 bases and 6 bases, in that order; junction bases with no gene match: 4. DNA for the CDR3: TGTGCCAGCAGTTTTGGACAGGGTCAGCCCCAGCATTTT. Amino acids: CASSFGQGQPQHF.

The chain combines TRBV2 with TRBJ2-5, with D tentatively TRBD2 (6 bases). Germline values: CDR1 SNHLY, CDR2 FYNNEI. V lost 4 bases and J 1 base, leaving 13 bases between the germline ends. CDR3 length: 15 residues. In DNA, the CDR3 is TGTGCCAGCAGTGCCCAACGGGGGATCCAAGAGACCCAGTACTTC. Translating it yields CASSAQRGIQETQYF.

CDR3 nucleotide sequence: TGTGCCATCAGTGGCCCTCAGGGCCTGACAAACACCATATATTTT. This translates into CAISGPQGLTNTIYF. V and J are TRBV10-3 and TRBJ1-3; weak D call: TRBD1 (5 bases). Between the trimmed V and J ends, which lost 4 bases and 6 bases, there was a span of 16 bases. From germline, CDR1 is ENHRY and CDR2 SYGVKD. CDR3 size: 15 residues.

The chain has TRBV13 and TRBJ2-1, with 10 bases that match TRBD1. J lost 5 bases, V lost 0 bases, and 1 base had no gene match. The germline V gene encodes CDR1 PRHDT and CDR2 FYEKMQ (reference sequence). The CDR3 consists of 15 residues. The CDR3 nucleotides are TGTGCCAGCAGCTTAGGCGGGACAGGGGACAATGAGCAGTTCTTC. Its translation is CASSLGGTGDNEQFF.

J is TRBJ1-1 and V is TRBV20-1; TRBD1 is a possible D gene (6 bases). Trimming pared 4 bases from V and 6 bases from J, leaving 9 bases between. CDR1 and CDR2 (germline): DFQATT, SNEGSKA (reference sequence). The CDR3 runs 11 residues. The chain's CDR3 is CSAKGGPEAFF. The CDR3 DNA is TGCAGTGCTAAAGGGGGACCTGAAGCTTTCTTT.

The chain links TRBV6-2 or TRBV6-3 to TRBJ2-1, with 7 bases identical to TRBD2. Germline V gene data show CDR1 as MNHEY and CDR2 as SVGEGT. With V trimmed by 4 bases and J by 3 bases, 3 bases remained unmatched. This CDR3 contains 14 residues. CDR3 DNA: TGTGCCAGCAGTTGGAGCGGGGACTACAATGAGCAGTTCTTC. Translated, it gives CASSWSGDYNEQFF.

This chain connects TRBV2 to TRBJ1-4; D ambiguous. V was pared by 5 bases and J by 3 bases, with 10 bases between. CDR3 length: 14 residues. CDR1 is SNHLY and CDR2 is FYNNEI in the germline V gene. The CDR3 here is CASSLQTPNEKLFF. The CDR3 nucleotides are TGTGCCAGCAGTTTACAAACGCCTAATGAAAAACTGTTTTTT.

J is TRBJ1-4 and V is TRBV12-3 or TRBV12-4; the D gene is possibly TRBD1 (6 bases). The CDR3 is 13 residues long. Trimming left V 4 bases short and J 4 bases short, with 7 bases between. In nucleotides, the CDR3 is TGTGCCAGCAGTTGGACAGTTAATGAAAAACTGTTTTTT. Translating it yields CASSWTVNEKLFF.